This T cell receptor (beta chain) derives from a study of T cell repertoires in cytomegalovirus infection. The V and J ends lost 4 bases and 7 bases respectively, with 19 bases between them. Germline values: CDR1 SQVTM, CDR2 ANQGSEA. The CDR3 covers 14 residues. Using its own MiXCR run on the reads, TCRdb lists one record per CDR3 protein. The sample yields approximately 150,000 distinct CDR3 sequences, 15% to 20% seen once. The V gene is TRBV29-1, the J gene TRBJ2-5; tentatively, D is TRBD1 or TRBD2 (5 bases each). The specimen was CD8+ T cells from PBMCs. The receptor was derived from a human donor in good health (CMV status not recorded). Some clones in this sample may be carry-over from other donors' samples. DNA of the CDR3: TGCAGCGTTGCCGGGGCATCAAACGAAGGGACCCAGTACTTC. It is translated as CSVAGASNEGTQYF.